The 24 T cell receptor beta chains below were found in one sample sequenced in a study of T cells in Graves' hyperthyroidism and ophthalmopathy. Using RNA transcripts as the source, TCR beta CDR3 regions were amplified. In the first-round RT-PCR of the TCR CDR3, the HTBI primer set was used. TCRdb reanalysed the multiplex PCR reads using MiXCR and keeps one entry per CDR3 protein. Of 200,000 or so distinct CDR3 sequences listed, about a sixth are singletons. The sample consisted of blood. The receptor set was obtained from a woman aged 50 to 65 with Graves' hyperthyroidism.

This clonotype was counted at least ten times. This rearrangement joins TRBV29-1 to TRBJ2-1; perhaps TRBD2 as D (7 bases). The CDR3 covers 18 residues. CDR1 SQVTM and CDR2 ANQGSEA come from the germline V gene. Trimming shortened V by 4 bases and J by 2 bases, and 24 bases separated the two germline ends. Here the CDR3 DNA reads TGCAGCGTTGGGGGGCTAGCGGAGCTGAGGGTTACCTACAATGAGCAGTTCTTC. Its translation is CSVGGLAELRVTYNEQFF.

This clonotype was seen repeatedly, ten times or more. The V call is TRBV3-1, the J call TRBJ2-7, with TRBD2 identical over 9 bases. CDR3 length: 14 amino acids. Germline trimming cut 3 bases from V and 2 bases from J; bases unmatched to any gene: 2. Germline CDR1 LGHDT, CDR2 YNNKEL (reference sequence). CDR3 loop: CASSHLAGTYEQYF. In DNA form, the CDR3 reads TGTGCCAGCAGCCACCTAGCGGGAACCTACGAGCAGTACTTC.

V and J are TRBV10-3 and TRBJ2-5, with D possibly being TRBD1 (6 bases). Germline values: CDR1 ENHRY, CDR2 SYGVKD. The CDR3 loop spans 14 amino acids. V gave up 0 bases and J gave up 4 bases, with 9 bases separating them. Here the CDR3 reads CAISESQGRETQYF. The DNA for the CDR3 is TGTGCCATCAGTGAGTCACAGGGCCGAGAGACCCAGTACTTC.

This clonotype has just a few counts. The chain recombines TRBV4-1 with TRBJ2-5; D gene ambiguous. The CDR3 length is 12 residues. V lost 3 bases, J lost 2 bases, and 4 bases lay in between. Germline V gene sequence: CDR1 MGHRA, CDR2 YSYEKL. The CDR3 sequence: CASSHPQETQYF. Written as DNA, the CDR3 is TGCGCCAGCAGCCATCCGCAAGAGACCCAGTACTTC.

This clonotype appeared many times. CDR3 amino acids: CATSDLHREETQYF. CDR3 coding DNA: TGTGCCACCAGTGATTTGCACAGGGAAGAGACCCAGTACTTC. The chain combines TRBV24-1 with TRBJ2-5; D may be TRBD1 (6 bases). Germline values: CDR1 KGHDR, CDR2 SFDVKD. The CDR3 consists of 14 residues. The germline V and J ends were trimmed by 0 bases and 3 bases, with 7 bases remaining between them.

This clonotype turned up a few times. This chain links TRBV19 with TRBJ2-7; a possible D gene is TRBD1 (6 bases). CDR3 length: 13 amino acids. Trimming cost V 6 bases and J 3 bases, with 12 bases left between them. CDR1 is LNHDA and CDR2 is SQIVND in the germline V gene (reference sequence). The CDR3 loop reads CASSYQGNYEQYF. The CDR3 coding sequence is TGTGCCAGTAGCTATCAGGGGAACTACGAGCAGTACTTC.

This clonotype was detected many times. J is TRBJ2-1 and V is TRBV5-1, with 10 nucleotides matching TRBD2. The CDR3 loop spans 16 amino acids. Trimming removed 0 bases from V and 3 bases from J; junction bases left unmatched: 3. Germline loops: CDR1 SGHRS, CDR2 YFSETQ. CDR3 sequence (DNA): TGCGCCAGCAGCTTGGAACCTAGCGGGAGCTACAATGAGCAGTTCTTC. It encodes CASSLEPSGSYNEQFF.

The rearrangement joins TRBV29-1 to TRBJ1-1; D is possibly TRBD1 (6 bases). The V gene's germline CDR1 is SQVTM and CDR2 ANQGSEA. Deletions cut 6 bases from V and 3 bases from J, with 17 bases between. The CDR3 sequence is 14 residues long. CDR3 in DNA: TGCAGCGTCAAAAGACCGGACAGATACACTGAAGCTTTCTTT. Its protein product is CSVKRPDRYTEAFF.

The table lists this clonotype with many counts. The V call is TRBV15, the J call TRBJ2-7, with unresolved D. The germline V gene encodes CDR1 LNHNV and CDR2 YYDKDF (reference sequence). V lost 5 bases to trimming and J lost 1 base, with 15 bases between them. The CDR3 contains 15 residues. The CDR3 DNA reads TGTGCCACCAGCCCCAGAGAGTCCCTGTCCTACGAGCAGTACTTC. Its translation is CATSPRESLSYEQYF. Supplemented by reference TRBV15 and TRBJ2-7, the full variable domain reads DAMVIQNPRYQVTQFGKPVTLSCSQTLNHNVMYWYQQKSSQAPKLLFHYYDKDFNNEADTPDNFQSRRPNTSFCFLDIRSPGLGDTAMYLCATSPRESLSYEQYFGPGTRLTVT.

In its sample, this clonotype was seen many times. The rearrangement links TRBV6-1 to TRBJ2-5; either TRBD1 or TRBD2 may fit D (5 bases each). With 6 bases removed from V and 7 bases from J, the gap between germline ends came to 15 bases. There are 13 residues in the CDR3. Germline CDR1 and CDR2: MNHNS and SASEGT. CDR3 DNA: TGTGCCAGCAGGAAGTGGGACGCGGGGACCCAGTACTTC. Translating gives CASRKWDAGTQYF.

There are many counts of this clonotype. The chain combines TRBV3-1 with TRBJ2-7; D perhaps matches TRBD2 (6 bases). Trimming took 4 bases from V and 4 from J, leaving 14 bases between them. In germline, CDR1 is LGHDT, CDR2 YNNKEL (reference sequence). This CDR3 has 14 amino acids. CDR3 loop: CASSLLAQSYEQYF. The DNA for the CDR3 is TGTGCCAGCAGCCTCCTAGCGCAGAGTTACGAGCAGTACTTC.

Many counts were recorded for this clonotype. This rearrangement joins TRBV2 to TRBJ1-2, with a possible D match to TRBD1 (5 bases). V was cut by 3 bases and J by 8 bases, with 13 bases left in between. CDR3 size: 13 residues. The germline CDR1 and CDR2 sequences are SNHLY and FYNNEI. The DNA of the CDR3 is TGTGCCAGCAGTGACCCGGAGAGGGGCGGCTACACCTTC. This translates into CASSDPERGGYTF.

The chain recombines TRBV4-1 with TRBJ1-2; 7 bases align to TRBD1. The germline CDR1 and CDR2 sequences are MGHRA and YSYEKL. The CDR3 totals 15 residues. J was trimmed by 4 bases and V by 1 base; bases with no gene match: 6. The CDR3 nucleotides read TGCGCCAGCAGCCAAGTCGGGGGACAGAGCTATGGCTACACCTTC. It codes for CASSQVGGQSYGYTF.

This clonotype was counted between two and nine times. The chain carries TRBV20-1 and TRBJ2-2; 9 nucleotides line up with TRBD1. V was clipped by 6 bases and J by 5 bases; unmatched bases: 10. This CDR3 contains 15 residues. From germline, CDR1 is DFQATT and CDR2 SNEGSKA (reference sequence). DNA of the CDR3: TGCAGTGCAGGGGGTACAGGGGGCACTACCGGGGAGCTGTTTTTT. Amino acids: CSAGGTGGTTGELFF.

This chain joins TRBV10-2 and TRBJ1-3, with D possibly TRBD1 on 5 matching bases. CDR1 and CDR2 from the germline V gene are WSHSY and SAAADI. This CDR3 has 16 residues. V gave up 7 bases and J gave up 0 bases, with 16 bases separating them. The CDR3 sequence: CASNEGGVPSGNTIYF. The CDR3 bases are TGCGCCAGCAATGAAGGAGGGGTGCCCTCTGGAAACACCATATATTTT.

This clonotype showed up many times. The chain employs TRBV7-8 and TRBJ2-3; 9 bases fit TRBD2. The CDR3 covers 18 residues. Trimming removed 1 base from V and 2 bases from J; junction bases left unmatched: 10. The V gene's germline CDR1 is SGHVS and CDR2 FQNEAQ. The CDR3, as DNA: TGTGCCAGCAGCTTAGGTTTAGCGGGAGAGCGGGTCACAGATACGCAGTATTTT. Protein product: CASSLGLAGERVTDTQYF.

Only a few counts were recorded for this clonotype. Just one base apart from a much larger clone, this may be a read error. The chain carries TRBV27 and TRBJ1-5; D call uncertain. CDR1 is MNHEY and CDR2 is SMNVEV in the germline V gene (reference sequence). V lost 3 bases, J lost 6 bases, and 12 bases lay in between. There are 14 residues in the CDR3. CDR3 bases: TGTGCCAGCAGTTTGAGGGCCGTCGGTCAGCCCCAGCATTTT. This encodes CASSLRAVGQPQHF.

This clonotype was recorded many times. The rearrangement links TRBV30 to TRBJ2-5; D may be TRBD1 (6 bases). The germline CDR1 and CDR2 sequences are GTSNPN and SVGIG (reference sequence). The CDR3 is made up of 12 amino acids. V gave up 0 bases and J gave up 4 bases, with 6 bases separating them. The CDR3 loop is CAWSVGGETQYF. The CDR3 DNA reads TGTGCCTGGAGTGTAGGGGGAGAGACCCAGTACTTC.

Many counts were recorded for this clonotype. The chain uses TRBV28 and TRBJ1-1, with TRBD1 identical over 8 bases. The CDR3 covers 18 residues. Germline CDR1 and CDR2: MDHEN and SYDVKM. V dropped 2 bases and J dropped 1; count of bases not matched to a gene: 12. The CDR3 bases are TGTGCCAGCAGTTTACCCGACTCGGCAGGGGGCCGGAACACTGAAGCTTTCTTT. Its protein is CASSLPDSAGGRNTEAFF.

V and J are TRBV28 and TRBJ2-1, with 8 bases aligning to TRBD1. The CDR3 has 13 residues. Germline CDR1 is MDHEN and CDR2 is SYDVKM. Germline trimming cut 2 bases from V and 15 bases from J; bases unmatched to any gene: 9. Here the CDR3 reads CASSLETGAGGFF. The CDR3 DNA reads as TGTGCCAGCAGTTTAGAGACAGGGGCTGGGGGGTTCTTC.

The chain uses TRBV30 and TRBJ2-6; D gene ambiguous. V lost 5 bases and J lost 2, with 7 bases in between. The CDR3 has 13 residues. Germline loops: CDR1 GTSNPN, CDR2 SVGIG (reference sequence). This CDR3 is CAWGSTGANVLTF. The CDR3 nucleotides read TGTGCCTGGGGAAGTACTGGGGCCAACGTCCTGACTTTC.

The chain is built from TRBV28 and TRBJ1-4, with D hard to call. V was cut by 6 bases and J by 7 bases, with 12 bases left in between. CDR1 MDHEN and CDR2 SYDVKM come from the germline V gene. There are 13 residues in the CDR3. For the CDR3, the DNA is TGTGCCAGCAGCCTACCCCCTGCTGAAAAACTGTTTTTT. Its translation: CASSLPPAEKLFF.

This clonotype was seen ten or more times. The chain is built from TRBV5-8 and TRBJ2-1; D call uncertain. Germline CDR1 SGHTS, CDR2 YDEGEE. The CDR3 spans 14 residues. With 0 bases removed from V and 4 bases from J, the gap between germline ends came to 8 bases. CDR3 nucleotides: TGTGCCAGCAGCTTGGCCGCCGATTACAATGAGCAGTTCTTC. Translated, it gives CASSLAADYNEQFF.

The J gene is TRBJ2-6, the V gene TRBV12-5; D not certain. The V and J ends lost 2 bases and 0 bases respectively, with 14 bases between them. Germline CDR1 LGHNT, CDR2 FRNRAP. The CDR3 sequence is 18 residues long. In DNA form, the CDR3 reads TGTGCTAGTGGTTTGACTTTTTCAAAGGGCTCTGGGGCCAACGTCCTGACTTTC. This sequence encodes CASGLTFSKGSGANVLTF.